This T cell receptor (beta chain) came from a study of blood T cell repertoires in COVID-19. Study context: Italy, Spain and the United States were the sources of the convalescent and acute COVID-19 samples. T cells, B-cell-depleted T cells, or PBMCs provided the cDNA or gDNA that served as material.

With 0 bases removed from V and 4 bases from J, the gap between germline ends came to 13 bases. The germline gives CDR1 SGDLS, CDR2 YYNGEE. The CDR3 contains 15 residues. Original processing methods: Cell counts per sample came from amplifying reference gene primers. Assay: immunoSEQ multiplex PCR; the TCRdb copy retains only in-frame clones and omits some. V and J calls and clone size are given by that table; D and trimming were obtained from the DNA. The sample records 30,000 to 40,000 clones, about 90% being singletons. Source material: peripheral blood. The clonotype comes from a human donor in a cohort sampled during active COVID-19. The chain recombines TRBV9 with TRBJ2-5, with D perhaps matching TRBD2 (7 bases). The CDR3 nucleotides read TGTGCCAGCAGCGTAGTGGGGGGGGGCCGAGAGACCCAGTACTTC. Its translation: CASSVVGGGRETQYF.